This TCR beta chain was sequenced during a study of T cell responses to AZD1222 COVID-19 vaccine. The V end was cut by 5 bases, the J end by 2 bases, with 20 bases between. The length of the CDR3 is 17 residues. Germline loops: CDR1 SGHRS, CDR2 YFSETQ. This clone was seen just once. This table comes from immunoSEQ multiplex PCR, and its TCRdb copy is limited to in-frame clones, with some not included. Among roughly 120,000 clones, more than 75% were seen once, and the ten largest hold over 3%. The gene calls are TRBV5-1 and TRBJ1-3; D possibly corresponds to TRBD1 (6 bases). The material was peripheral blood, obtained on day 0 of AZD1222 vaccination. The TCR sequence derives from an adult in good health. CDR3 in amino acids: CASSRLIAGDTGNTIYF. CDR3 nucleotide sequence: TGCGCCAGCAGTCGGCTTATCGCAGGGGATACTGGAAACACCATATATTTT.